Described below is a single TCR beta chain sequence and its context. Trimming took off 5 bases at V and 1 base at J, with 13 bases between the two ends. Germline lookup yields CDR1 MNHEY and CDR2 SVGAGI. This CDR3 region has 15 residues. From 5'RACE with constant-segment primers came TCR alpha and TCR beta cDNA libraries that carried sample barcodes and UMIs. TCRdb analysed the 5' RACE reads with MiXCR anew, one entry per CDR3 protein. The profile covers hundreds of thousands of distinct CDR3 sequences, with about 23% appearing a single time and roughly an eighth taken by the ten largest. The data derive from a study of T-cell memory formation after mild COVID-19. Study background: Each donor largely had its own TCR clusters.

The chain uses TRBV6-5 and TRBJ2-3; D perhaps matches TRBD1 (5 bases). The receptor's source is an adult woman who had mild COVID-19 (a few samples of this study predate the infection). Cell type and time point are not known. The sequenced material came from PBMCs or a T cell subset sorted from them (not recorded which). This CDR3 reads CASSPTGFGTDTQYF. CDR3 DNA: TGTGCCAGCAGTCCCACAGGTTTTGGCACAGATACGCAGTATTTT.